The TCR beta chain described here comes from a study of Graves' ophthalmopathy and Graves' hyperthyroidism. Whole-study results and caveats: In blood, most expanded thyroid clonotypes above 0.001 frequency were also detected.

Germline V gives CDR1 ENHRY, CDR2 SYGVKD. V lost 2 bases and J 3 bases, leaving 11 bases between the germline ends. CDR3 size: 14 residues. As regards this clonotype: What it binds is unknown.

RNA transcripts served as template for amplifying TCR beta CDR3 sequences. After a first-round RT-PCR with HTBI primers, a second-round multiplex PCR was run. Each CDR3 protein is one row after TCRdb ran MiXCR on the multiplex PCR reads. The sample shows about 230,000 distinct CDR3 sequences, around 50% of them seen only once. The sequenced sample was peripheral blood. The source is an adult man with Graves' ophthalmopathy. The chain has TRBV10-3 and TRBJ2-7; tentatively, D is TRBD2 (6 bases). CDR3 protein: CAISEQGGLYEQYF. The CDR3 coding sequence is TGTGCCATCAGTGAGCAGGGAGGACTCTACGAGCAGTACTTC.